This T cell receptor beta chain came from a study of cytomegalovirus exposure and HLA in healthy donors. PCR used 60 Vbeta primers and 13 Jbeta primers. Produced via immunoSEQ multiplex PCR; TCRdb's table is partial and in-frame only. The top ten hold 1.6% of the sample, which has about 190,000 clones, approximately 79% seen once. V lost 4 bases and J 6 bases, leaving 18 bases between the germline ends. Germline V gene sequence: CDR1 LNHDA, CDR2 SQIVND (reference sequence). There are 16 residues in the CDR3. The sample comprised PBMCs. V is TRBV19 and J is TRBJ2-2; D is perhaps TRBD2 (5 bases). This sequence was found in a woman aged 18 to 35 in good health and CMV-seronegative. The CDR3 DNA reads TGTGCCAGTAGTAAAGGACTGCCGGGAAATTCCGGGGAGCTGTTTTTT. Translated: CASSKGLPGNSGELFF.